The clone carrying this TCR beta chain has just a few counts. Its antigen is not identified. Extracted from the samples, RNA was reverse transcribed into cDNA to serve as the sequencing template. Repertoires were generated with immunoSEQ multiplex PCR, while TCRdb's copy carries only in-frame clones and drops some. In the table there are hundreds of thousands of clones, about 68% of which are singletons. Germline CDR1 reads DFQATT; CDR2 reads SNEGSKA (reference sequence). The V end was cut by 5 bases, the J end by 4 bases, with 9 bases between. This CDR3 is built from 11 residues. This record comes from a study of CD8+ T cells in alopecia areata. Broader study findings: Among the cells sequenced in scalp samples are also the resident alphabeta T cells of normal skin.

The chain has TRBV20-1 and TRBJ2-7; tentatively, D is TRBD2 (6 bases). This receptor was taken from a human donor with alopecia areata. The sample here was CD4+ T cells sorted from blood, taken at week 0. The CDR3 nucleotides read TGCAGTGCTTCAAGCGGGTACGAGCAGTACTTC. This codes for CSASSGYEQYF.